Presented here are 15 T cell receptor beta chains from one specimen sequenced in a study of shared clonotypes between healthy human individuals. Measured with immunoSEQ multiplex PCR; TCRdb has only the in-frame clones, and not every one. The sample carries 2,100,000 or so clones, under 97% recorded once. Sequences were obtained from naive CD4+ T cells sorted from blood. Subset defined: CD45RA+ positively selected. The receptors shown here come from a man younger than 35 in good health.

The chain links TRBV28 to TRBJ1-1; D is perhaps TRBD1 (6 bases). V was pared by 10 bases and J by 1 base, with 19 bases between. This CDR3 comprises 15 residues. Germline V CDR1 and CDR2: MDHEN, SYDVKM. As DNA, the CDR3 is TGTGCCATTATCCCCGGGGGGGGGCAGAACACTGAAGCTTTCTTT. It yields the protein CAIIPGGGQNTEAFF.

This rearrangement joins TRBV4-1 to TRBJ1-3; no reliable D call. The CDR3 loop spans 14 amino acids. Trimming took 0 bases from V and 3 from J, leaving 6 bases between them. Germline assignment: CDR1 MGHRA and CDR2 YSYEKL. CDR3 coding DNA: TGCGCCAGCAGCCAAGAGGGATATGGAAACACCATATATTTT. Translating gives CASSQEGYGNTIYF.

This chain connects TRBV7-9 to TRBJ2-7; 10 bases align to TRBD1. CDR3 length: 15 residues. The J segment lost 3 bases and the V segment lost 4 bases, leaving 6 bases of the junction unmatched. The germline V gene has CDR1 SEHNR and CDR2 FQNEAQ (reference sequence). The CDR3 loop reads CASSSGTGVDYEQYF. In DNA form, the CDR3 reads TGTGCCAGCAGCTCCGGGACAGGGGTTGACTACGAGCAGTACTTC.

V and J are TRBV6-6 and TRBJ2-2; D is possibly TRBD1 or TRBD2 (5 bases each). CDR3 length: 15 amino acids. With 6 bases removed from V and 4 bases from J, the gap between germline ends came to 15 bases. The V gene's germline CDR1 is MNHNY and CDR2 SVGAGI (reference sequence). CDR3 sequence (DNA): TGTGCCAGCAGCCCGCCCACCGGGGCCACCGGGGAGCTGTTTTTT. It translates to CASSPPTGATGELFF.

Note on this clone: A junction boundary mismatches the germline segment, possibly from a read error. This sequence joins TRBV7-9 and TRBJ1-2, with D unresolved. Germline-derived CDR1 and CDR2 are SEHNR and FQNEAQ (reference sequence). The CDR3 length is 12 residues. The chain's CDR3 is CASSLVGLQVSF. The CDR3 DNA reads as TGTGCCAGCAGTCTAGTGGGGTTGCAGGTTTCCTTC.

The chain combines TRBV9 with TRBJ2-1, with 7 bases lining up with TRBD2. The CDR3 is 15 amino acids. Germline V gene data show CDR1 as SGDLS and CDR2 as YYNGEE. After removal of 0 bases from V and 8 bases from J, the junction contained 8 bases not matched to a gene. The CDR3 loop is CASSVGGTISDEQFF. In nucleotides, the CDR3 is TGTGCCAGCAGCGTAGGAGGGACTATCTCCGATGAGCAGTTCTTC.

V gene TRBV2 combines with J gene TRBJ1-5; D is possibly TRBD1 (5 bases). Deletions cut 2 bases from V and 7 bases from J, with 12 bases between. The CDR3 spans 14 residues. Germline V gene sequence: CDR1 SNHLY, CDR2 FYNNEI. The CDR3 protein is CASSEHEQGQPQHF. The CDR3 DNA sequence: TGTGCCAGCAGTGAACACGAGCAGGGCCAGCCCCAGCATTTT.

This chain joins TRBV18 and TRBJ1-1; the D gene is possibly TRBD1 (6 bases). This CDR3 contains 15 residues. Germline CDR1 is KGHSH and CDR2 is LQKENI. V dropped 0 bases and J dropped 1 base, with 9 bases sitting between them. CDR3 residues: CASSPPETGNTEAFF. In DNA form, the CDR3 reads TGTGCCAGCTCACCACCGGAGACAGGGAACACTGAAGCTTTCTTT.

The V call is TRBV5-4, the J call TRBJ1-1, with TRBD1 matching over 7 bases. The ends lost 7 bases at V and 0 bases at J; junction bases unmatched: 12. Germline assignment: CDR1 SGHNT and CDR2 YYREEE (reference sequence). The CDR3 length is 16 residues. In nucleotides, the CDR3 is TGTGCCAGCCGCGGACCACAGGGGCACATGAACACTGAAGCTTTCTTT. Translating it yields CASRGPQGHMNTEAFF.

This sequence joins TRBV5-1 and TRBJ1-4; unclear D gene. CDR1 SGHRS and CDR2 YFSETQ come from the germline V gene. This CDR3 comprises 12 residues. V dropped 0 bases and J dropped 10 bases, with 7 bases sitting between them. The CDR3: CASSLDTGKLFF. The CDR3 bases are TGCGCCAGCAGCTTGGACACCGGAAAACTGTTTTTT.

A note on this clone: Additional DNA sequences in this sample encode the identical CDR3. The V call is TRBV6-5, the J call TRBJ2-7; 7 nucleotides line up with TRBD2. Unmatched junction bases numbered 3, after V lost 5 bases and J lost 2 bases. Germline values: CDR1 MNHEY, CDR2 SVGAGI. The CDR3 is 13 amino acids. The DNA of the CDR3 is TGTGCCAGCAGTCCCGGGACTACCTACGAGCAGTACTTC. Protein: CASSPGTTYEQYF.

The chain has TRBV7-8 and TRBJ1-4, with D perhaps TRBD1 (5 bases). V lost 5 bases, J lost 8 bases, and 15 bases lay in between. The CDR3 covers 14 residues. The germline V gene has CDR1 SGHVS and CDR2 FQNEAQ. DNA for the CDR3: TGTGCCAGCAGCGTTCAAGGGGTAGGGGAAAAACTGTTTTTT. Protein product: CASSVQGVGEKLFF.

This clone was seen once. The rearrangement joins TRBV6-5 to TRBJ1-1; the D is unclear. The germline gives CDR1 MNHEY, CDR2 SVGAGI. With 3 bases removed from V and 5 bases from J, the gap between germline ends came to 10 bases. CDR3 length: 13 amino acids. CDR3 DNA: TGTGCCAGCAGTTATACCCGGTGGACTGAAGCTTTCTTT. As protein: CASSYTRWTEAFF.

In the case of this clone: A read error may account for a junction end that differs from germline. The gene calls are TRBV7-7 and TRBJ2-3; D not resolved. Per the germline V gene, CDR1 is SSHAT and CDR2 is FNYEAQ (reference sequence). This CDR3 has 15 amino acids. In DNA form, the CDR3 reads TGTGCTAGCAGCCTCACTCGCGGAGGCACAGATACGCAGTATTTT. This codes for CASSLTRGGTDTQYF.

The chain recombines TRBV7-6 with TRBJ2-2; 9 bases are a match to TRBD2. The CDR3 consists of 16 residues. Germline V CDR1 and CDR2: SGHVS, FNYEAQ. After removal of 1 base from V and 6 bases from J, the junction contained 6 bases not matched to a gene. The CDR3 sequence: CASSLEGTSWAGELFF. In DNA form, the CDR3 reads TGTGCCAGCAGCTTAGAGGGGACTAGCTGGGCCGGGGAGCTGTTTTTT.